One and the same sample provided the 23 T cell receptor beta chains below, sequenced in a study of T-cell memory formation after mild COVID-19. TCRdb re-derived calls from the 5' RACE reads in MiXCR, one entry per CDR3 protein. The table shows roughly 350,000 distinct CDR3 sequences, with roughly an eighth occurring only once. The sequenced sample consisted of PBMCs or a T cell subset sorted from them (not recorded which). These receptors originate from a man younger than 35 who had mild COVID-19 (a few samples of this study predate the infection). Cell type and time point are not known.

The rearrangement joins TRBV20-1 to TRBJ1-4; 8 nucleotides line up with TRBD1. The CDR3 consists of 14 residues. Looked up from germline, CDR1 is DFQATT and CDR2 is SNEGSKA (reference sequence). The trim removed 6 bases at V and 7 bases at J, leaving 10 bases unmatched. Written as DNA, the CDR3 is TGCAGTGCCACTCGGACAGGGCGCAGTGAAAAACTGTTTTTT. Translating it yields CSATRTGRSEKLFF.

This clonotype was observed many times. The J gene is TRBJ1-2, the V gene TRBV12-3 or TRBV12-4, with TRBD1 matching over 7 bases. The V gene end was trimmed by 6 bases and the J gene end by 7 bases; junction bases not matched to a gene: 2. CDR3 length: 11 residues. CDR3 DNA: TGTGCCAGCAGCTACAGGGGTGGCTACACCTTC. Its translation is CASSYRGGYTF.

The rearrangement joins TRBV14 to TRBJ2-7; 10 bases agree with TRBD1. This CDR3 spans 15 amino acids. Germline lookup yields CDR1 SGHDN and CDR2 FVKESK. Trimming at V came to 6 bases and at J to 3 bases, leaving 8 bases not matched to a gene. The CDR3 protein is CASRGTGAEYYEQYF. CDR3 DNA sequence: TGTGCCAGCAGGGGGACAGGGGCCGAATACTACGAGCAGTACTTC. Based on the CDR3 plus reference TRBV14 and TRBJ2-7, the full variable domain is EAGVTQFPSHSVIEKGQTVTLRCDPISGHDNLYWYRRVMGKEIKFLLHFVKESKQDESGMPNNRFLAERTGGTYSTLKVQPAELEDSGVYFCASRGTGAEYYEQYFGPGTRLTVT.

The V call is TRBV5-1, the J call TRBJ1-1, with 8 bases matching TRBD1. CDR1 is SGHRS and CDR2 is YFSETQ in the germline V gene. After removal of 0 bases from V and 3 bases from J, the junction contained 4 bases not matched to a gene. The CDR3 is 15 residues long. CDR3: CASSLVQGGDTEAFF. CDR3 coding DNA: TGCGCCAGCAGCTTGGTACAGGGGGGGGACACTGAAGCTTTCTTT.

The gene calls are TRBV3-1 and TRBJ2-3, with TRBD2 matching over 7 bases. The length of the CDR3 is 15 residues. V gave up 5 bases and J gave up 7 bases; unmatched junction bases: 12. The germline V gene encodes CDR1 LGHDT and CDR2 YNNKEL (reference sequence). This chain's CDR3 is CASSSTRTRRNTQYF. DNA for the CDR3: TGTGCCAGCAGCTCAACCCGGACTAGACGAAATACGCAGTATTTT.

The table lists this clonotype with a few counts. The V call is TRBV4-2, the J call TRBJ2-3, with TRBD2 identical over 8 bases. Per germline, CDR1 LGHNA and CDR2 YNFKEQ. This CDR3 has 17 amino acids. With V trimmed by 0 bases and J by 4 bases, 9 bases remained unmatched. The CDR3 coding sequence is TGTGCCAGCAGCCAAGATTTTGGCGGGGGGCCGGCAGATACGCAGTATTTT. Encoded protein: CASSQDFGGGPADTQYF.

V usage is TRBV9 and J usage is TRBJ1-6; 7 bases map to TRBD1. V lost 3 bases and J lost 8; bases outside the gene matches: 8. This CDR3 contains 15 residues. Germline lookup yields CDR1 SGDLS and CDR2 YYNGEE. CDR3 in amino acids: CASSAFLQGDSPLHF. The CDR3 DNA is TGTGCCAGCAGCGCCTTCCTGCAGGGGGATTCACCCCTCCACTTT. The variable domain in full, completed from reference TRBV9 and TRBJ1-6, reads DSGVTQTPKHLITATGQRVTLRCSPRSGDLSVYWYQQSLDQGLQFLIQYYNGEERAKGNILERFSAQQFPDLHSELNLSSLELGDSALYFCASSAFLQGDSPLHFGNGTRLTVT.

J is TRBJ2-1 and V is TRBV4-3, with D perhaps TRBD1 (6 bases). The CDR3 covers 15 residues. With 1 base removed from V and 7 bases from J, the gap between germline ends came to 14 bases. Per germline, CDR1 LGHNA and CDR2 YSLEER. The CDR3 loop reads CASSQGPDRGNEQFF. The DNA of the CDR3 is TGCGCCAGCAGCCAAGGTCCGGACAGAGGGAATGAGCAGTTCTTC.

This clonotype was counted ten times or more. The chain is built from TRBV5-1 and TRBJ2-1; perhaps D is TRBD1 or TRBD2 (5 bases each). There are 14 residues in the CDR3. The V end lost 0 bases, the J end lost 5 bases, and 9 bases lay between the germline ends. Looked up from germline, CDR1 is SGHRS and CDR2 is YFSETQ. The CDR3 loop is CASSLGGRDNEQFF. CDR3 sequence (DNA): TGCGCCAGCAGCTTGGGGGGGAGAGACAATGAGCAGTTCTTC.

In this sample, this clonotype turned up a few times. The chain combines TRBV20-1 with TRBJ1-5, with D possibly matching TRBD1 (5 bases). V lost 1 base, J lost 9 bases, and 19 bases lay in between. In germline, CDR1 is DFQATT, CDR2 SNEGSKA (reference sequence). This CDR3 has 15 residues. The CDR3 is CSARGGRALWRPQHF. The CDR3 DNA sequence: TGCAGTGCTAGAGGGGGCAGGGCACTATGGCGGCCCCAGCATTTT.

This clonotype was counted at least ten times. The chain employs TRBV4-3 and TRBJ2-3; 15 bases fit TRBD2. The CDR3 contains 16 residues. V gave up 3 bases and J gave up 9 bases; unmatched junction bases: 7. Germline lookup yields CDR1 LGHNA and CDR2 YSLEER. The CDR3 coding sequence is TGCGCCAGCAGCCAGGGGACTAGCGGGGGGAGTTGGACGCAGTATTTT. Encoded protein: CASSQGTSGGSWTQYF.

This sequence joins TRBV7-9 and TRBJ2-3; D is unresolved. The V end lost 11 bases, the J end lost 6 bases, and 6 bases lay between the germline ends. Per germline, CDR1 SEHNR and CDR2 FQNEAQ (reference sequence). There are 9 residues in the CDR3. The CDR3 DNA sequence: TGTGCCTCCCGGGATACGCAGTATTTT. Its translation is CASRDTQYF.

This clonotype showed up just a few times. The chain has TRBV11-2 and TRBJ2-5; 8 nucleotides align to TRBD2. The CDR3 length is 17 residues. Germline CDR1 is SGHAT and CDR2 is FQNNGV. Losses at the gene ends were 2 bases for V and 4 bases for J; bases not matched to a gene: 12. DNA for the CDR3: TGTGCCAGCAGCTTACTGGCGGGGGGTGCCCTCCGAGAGACCCAGTACTTC. It yields the protein CASSLLAGGALRETQYF.

This clonotype turned up a few times. The CDR3 DNA reads TGCAGTGCGGTGGGACTAGCGGGGGGGCCGGGCACCGGGGAGCTGTTTTTT. Amino acid sequence: CSAVGLAGGPGTGELFF. The V gene is TRBV20-1, the J gene TRBJ2-2, with 16 bases fitting TRBD2. CDR3 size: 17 residues. CDR1 and CDR2 (germline): DFQATT, SNEGSKA (reference sequence). Germline trimming cut 6 bases from V and 4 bases from J; bases unmatched to any gene: 8.

This clonotype was counted between two and nine times. The chain recombines TRBV5-5 with TRBJ2-1; no definite D call. This CDR3 has 17 residues. The V end lost 1 base, the J end lost 0 bases, and 14 bases lay between the germline ends. In germline, CDR1 is SGHKS, CDR2 YYEKEE (reference sequence). CDR3 sequence: CASSLMRWMGSYNEQFF. The CDR3 region has the DNA TGTGCCAGCAGCTTGATGAGGTGGATGGGCTCCTACAATGAGCAGTTCTTC.

The chain carries TRBV4-1 and TRBJ1-1, with D maybe TRBD1 (6 bases). The CDR3 is made up of 15 amino acids. V shed 3 bases and J shed 2 bases, with 13 bases lying between them. CDR1 MGHRA and CDR2 YSYEKL come from the germline V gene. CDR3 DNA sequence: TGCGCCAGCAGCCAGGTGGGACACCTTAACACTGAAGCTTTCTTT. Translated, it gives CASSQVGHLNTEAFF.

There are a few counts of this clonotype. V gene TRBV6-4 combines with J gene TRBJ1-2; D remains unclear. Deletions cut 6 bases from V and 2 bases from J, with 22 bases between. This CDR3 contains 17 residues. In germline, CDR1 is MRHNA, CDR2 SNTAGT. DNA for the CDR3: TGTGCCAGCAGCCCCAGGCTGAGGGCACTCAAGAACTATGGCTACACCTTC. It specifies CASSPRLRALKNYGYTF.

J is TRBJ1-2 and V is TRBV7-9; 9 bases match TRBD1. This CDR3 region has 14 residues. CDR1 is SEHNR, CDR2 FQNEAQ, per germline (reference sequence). Trimming took 5 bases from V and 9 from J; bases not matched to a gene: 10. The CDR3 DNA follows: TGTGCCAGCAGCGCCGACAGGGGGAGGTTTCGCTACACCTTC. Its translation is CASSADRGRFRYTF.

The chain combines TRBV12-3 or TRBV12-4 with TRBJ2-1, with no clear D. The length of the CDR3 is 13 residues. V lost 1 base, J lost 11 bases, and 12 bases lay in between. The CDR3 protein is CASSLGAFKKQFF. The CDR3 nucleotides read TGTGCCAGCAGTTTAGGGGCTTTCAAGAAGCAGTTCTTC.

In its sample, this clonotype was seen a few times. The chain employs TRBV2 and TRBJ2-7; TRBD1 aligns across 7 bases. Germline V gene lookup returns CDR1 SNHLY and CDR2 FYNNEI. The CDR3 is 15 residues long. V was pared by 8 bases and J by 4 bases, with 14 bases of the junction left unmatched. This CDR3 is CASCPDRAFTYEQYF. In DNA, the CDR3 is TGTGCCAGCTGCCCCGACAGGGCATTCACTTACGAGCAGTACTTC.

V usage is TRBV2 and J usage is TRBJ1-1; the D is unclear. Germline CDR1 is SNHLY and CDR2 is FYNNEI. With 3 bases removed from V and 0 bases from J, the gap between germline ends came to 8 bases. This CDR3 contains 14 residues. In DNA, the CDR3 is TGTGCCAGCAGTGATTTAGTTTTGAACACTGAAGCTTTCTTT. This codes for CASSDLVLNTEAFF.

This clonotype was seen more than once but under ten times. This chain links TRBV5-1 with TRBJ2-2; 8 bases match TRBD1. CDR3 length: 15 residues. The germline gives CDR1 SGHRS, CDR2 YFSETQ. The V segment lost 4 bases and the J segment 1 base; nucleotides outside the gene matches: 3. CDR3 DNA sequence: TGCGCCAGCAGCAAGGGACAGGAGAACACCGGGGAGCTGTTTTTT. Translated, it gives CASSKGQENTGELFF.

V gene TRBV6-2 or TRBV6-3 combines with J gene TRBJ1-5; the match to TRBD1 covers 8 bases. Looked up from germline, CDR1 is MNHEY and CDR2 is SVGEGT. The CDR3 covers 14 residues. V lost 6 bases to trimming and J lost 6 bases; unmatched junction nucleotides: 7. CDR3 sequence reads: CASSSGQGTQPQHF. The CDR3 DNA sequence: TGTGCCAGCAGCTCCGGACAGGGAACTCAGCCCCAGCATTTT.